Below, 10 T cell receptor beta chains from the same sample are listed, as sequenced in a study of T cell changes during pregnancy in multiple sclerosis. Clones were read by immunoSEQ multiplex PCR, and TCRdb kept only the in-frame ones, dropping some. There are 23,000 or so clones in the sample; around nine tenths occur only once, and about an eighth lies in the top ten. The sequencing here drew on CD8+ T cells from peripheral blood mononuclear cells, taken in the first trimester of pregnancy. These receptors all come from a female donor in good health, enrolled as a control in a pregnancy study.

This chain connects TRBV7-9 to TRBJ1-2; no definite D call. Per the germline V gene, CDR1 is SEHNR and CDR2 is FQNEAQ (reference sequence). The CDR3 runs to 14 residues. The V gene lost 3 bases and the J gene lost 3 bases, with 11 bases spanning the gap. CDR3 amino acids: CASSFGLADYGYTF. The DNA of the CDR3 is TGTGCCAGCAGCTTCGGCCTAGCGGACTATGGCTACACCTTC.

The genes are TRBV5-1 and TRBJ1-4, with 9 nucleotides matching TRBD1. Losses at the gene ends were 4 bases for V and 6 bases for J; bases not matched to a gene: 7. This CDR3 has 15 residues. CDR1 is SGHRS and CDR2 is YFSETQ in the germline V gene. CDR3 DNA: TGCGCCAGCAGCCTACCGGGACAGGGCCATGAAAAACTGTTTTTT. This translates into CASSLPGQGHEKLFF.

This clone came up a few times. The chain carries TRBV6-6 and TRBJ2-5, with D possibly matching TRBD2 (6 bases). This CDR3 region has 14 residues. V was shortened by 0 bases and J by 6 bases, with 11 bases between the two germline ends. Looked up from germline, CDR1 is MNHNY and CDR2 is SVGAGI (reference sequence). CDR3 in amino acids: CASSYSGEVKTQYF. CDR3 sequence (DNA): TGTGCCAGCAGTTACTCAGGGGAGGTGAAGACCCAGTACTTC.

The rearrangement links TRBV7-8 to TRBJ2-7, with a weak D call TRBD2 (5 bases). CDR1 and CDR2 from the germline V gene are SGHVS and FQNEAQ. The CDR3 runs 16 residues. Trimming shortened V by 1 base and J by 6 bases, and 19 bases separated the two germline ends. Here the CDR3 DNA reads TGTGCCAGCAGCTTAGGGTTGTCAGGACTTGGGAGCGAGCAGTACTTC. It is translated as CASSLGLSGLGSEQYF.

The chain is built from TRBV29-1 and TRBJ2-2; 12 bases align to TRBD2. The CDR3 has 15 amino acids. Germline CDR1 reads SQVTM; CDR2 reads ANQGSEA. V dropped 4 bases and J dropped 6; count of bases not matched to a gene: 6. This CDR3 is CSVVATSGSPGELFF. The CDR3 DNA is TGCAGCGTTGTCGCGACTAGCGGGAGCCCCGGGGAGCTGTTTTTT.

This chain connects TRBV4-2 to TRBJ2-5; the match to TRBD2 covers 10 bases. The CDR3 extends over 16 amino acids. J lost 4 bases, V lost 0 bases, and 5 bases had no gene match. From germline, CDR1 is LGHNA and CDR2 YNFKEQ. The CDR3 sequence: CASSQEPSGGSETQYF. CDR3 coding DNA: TGTGCCAGCAGCCAAGAGCCTAGCGGGGGATCAGAGACCCAGTACTTC.

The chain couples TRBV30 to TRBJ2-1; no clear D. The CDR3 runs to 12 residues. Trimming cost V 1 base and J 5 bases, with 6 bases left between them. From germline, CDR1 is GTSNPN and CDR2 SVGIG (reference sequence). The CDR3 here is CAWSEANNEQFF. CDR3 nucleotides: TGTGCCTGGAGTGAAGCAAACAATGAGCAGTTCTTC. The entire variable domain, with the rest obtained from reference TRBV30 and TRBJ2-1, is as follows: SQTIHQWPATLVQPVGSPLSLECTVEGTSNPNLYWYRQAAGRGLQLLFYSVGIGQISSEVPQNLSASRPQDRQFILSSKKLLLSDSGFYLCAWSEANNEQFFGPGTRLTVL.

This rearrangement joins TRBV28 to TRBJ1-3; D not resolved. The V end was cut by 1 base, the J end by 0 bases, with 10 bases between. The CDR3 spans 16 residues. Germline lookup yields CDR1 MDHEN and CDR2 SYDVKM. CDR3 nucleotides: TGTGCCAGCAGTTTATTGGTAGAAAACTCTGGAAACACCATATATTTT. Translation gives CASSLLVENSGNTIYF.

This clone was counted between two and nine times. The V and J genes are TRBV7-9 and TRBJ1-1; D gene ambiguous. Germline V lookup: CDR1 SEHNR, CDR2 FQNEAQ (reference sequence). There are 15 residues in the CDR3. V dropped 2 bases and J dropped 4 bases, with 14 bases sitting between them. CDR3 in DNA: TGTGCCAGCAGCTTAACTGAGGGAGGAGGCACTGAAGCTTTCTTT. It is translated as CASSLTEGGGTEAFF.

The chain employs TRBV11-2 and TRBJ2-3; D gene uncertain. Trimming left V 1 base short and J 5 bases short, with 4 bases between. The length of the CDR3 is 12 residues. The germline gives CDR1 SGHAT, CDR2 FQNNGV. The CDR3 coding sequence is TGTGCCAGCAGCTTAGGAGGAGATACGCAGTATTTT. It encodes CASSLGGDTQYF.